This T cell receptor (beta chain) is from a study of glioma-infiltrating T cells after dendritic cell vaccination. Specified time point: after dendritic cell vaccination, including at tumor progression/relapse. Germline CDR1 reads ENHRY; CDR2 reads SYGVKD. This CDR3 contains 15 residues. The junction had 6 bases not matched to a gene; V was cut back by 4 bases and J by 2 bases. TCRdb keeps only in-frame clones here, not all; method: immunoSEQ multiplex PCR. The repertoire holds tens of thousands of clones, with 75% to 90% as singletons. This clone came up many times. The sequence was obtained from a human donor with glioblastoma. This specimen consisted of blood, obtained after dendritic cell vaccination. V gene TRBV10-3 combines with J gene TRBJ2-7; 9 bases map to TRBD1. The DNA for the CDR3 is TGTGCCATCAGTGCTGCCGGGACAGGGCCCTACGAGCAGTACTTC. Encoded protein: CAISAAGTGPYEQYF.